This entry concerns a single T cell receptor beta chain. Trimming shortened V by 1 base and J by 3 bases, and 7 bases separated the two germline ends. CDR1 is SGHTA, CDR2 FQGNSA, per germline. The CDR3 spans 13 residues. Under the authors' procedure: Amplified reference gene primers provided the basis for estimating nucleated cell counts. TCRdb's copy holds only in-frame clones and misses some; the assay was immunoSEQ multiplex PCR. Clone size and the V and J calls come from that table; the DNA yielded D and trimming. The sample holds about 74,000 clones, 70% to 90% seen once. The data belong to a study of blood T cell repertoires in COVID-19. Study-wide background: COVID-19 samples collected from the United States, Italy and Spain covered acute and convalescent phases. PBMCs, B-cell-depleted T cells, or T cells provided the cDNA or gDNA that made up the material.

This TCR derives from a man in his sixties or seventies with acute or convalescent COVID-19. Sequencing input: peripheral blood. The rearrangement uses TRBV7-2 and TRBJ2-7; tentatively, D is TRBD2 (5 bases). The CDR3 bases are TGTGCCAGCAGCTTAGGCCGGGACTACGAGCAGTACTTC. Protein product: CASSLGRDYEQYF.